The 11 T cell receptor beta chains listed next were all sequenced from one sample in a study of blood T cell repertoires in COVID-19. Method: immunoSEQ multiplex PCR; TCRdb's copy keeps in-frame clones and lacks some. The sample carries 250,000 to 350,000 clones, around 85% recorded once. The sample taken for sequencing was PBMCs or T cells enriched from blood (not recorded which). The receptors stem from a woman between 45 and 65 years old who had recovered from COVID-19.

The chain is built from TRBV6-2 or TRBV6-3 and TRBJ2-3; TRBD2 matches 12 bases. Trimming took 4 bases from V and 5 from J; bases not matched to a gene: 7. The germline gives CDR1 MNHEY, CDR2 SVGEGT. The CDR3 consists of 16 residues. The DNA for the CDR3 is TGTGCCAGCAGTTTACTGGGACTAGCGGGTGGAGATACGCAGTATTTT. This translates into CASSLLGLAGGDTQYF.

The chain joins TRBV30 to TRBJ1-3, with 9 positions matching TRBD1. Germline V CDR1 and CDR2: GTSNPN, SVGIG (reference sequence). The CDR3 spans 17 residues. V dropped 0 bases and J dropped 4; count of bases not matched to a gene: 10. This CDR3 reads CAWSVKTGGSLGNTIYF. The DNA for the CDR3 is TGTGCCTGGAGTGTAAAGACAGGGGGATCTCTGGGAAACACCATATATTTT.

The gene calls are TRBV7-9 and TRBJ1-1; D is uncertain. V lost 6 bases and J lost 3, with 14 bases in between. The germline CDR1 and CDR2 sequences are SEHNR and FQNEAQ (reference sequence). This CDR3 is built from 14 residues. The CDR3 DNA reads TGTGCCAGCAGTCCTAATCTATCTGACACTGAAGCTTTCTTT. The encoded protein is CASSPNLSDTEAFF.

This sequence joins TRBV24-1 and TRBJ2-7, with TRBD1 as a possible D gene (7 bases). CDR3 length: 13 residues. The V gene's germline CDR1 is KGHDR and CDR2 SFDVKD. V lost 2 bases, J lost 7 bases, and 11 bases lay in between. In DNA, the CDR3 is TGTGCCACCAGTGATTCGACAGGGAGGGAGCAGTACTTC. Residues: CATSDSTGREQYF.

V and J are TRBV28 and TRBJ1-3; 12 bases line up with TRBD1. The CDR3 has 16 residues. CDR1 and CDR2 (germline): MDHEN, SYDVKM. J was trimmed by 8 bases and V by 6 bases; bases with no gene match: 11. CDR3 residues: CASRLPGTGGGYTIYF. Written as DNA, the CDR3 is TGTGCCAGCAGACTCCCCGGGACAGGGGGCGGTTACACCATATATTTT.

The CDR3 bases are TGTGCCTGGGGACAGACTAATGAAAAACTGTTTTTT. It codes for CAWGQTNEKLFF. The chain carries TRBV30 and TRBJ1-4; the D gene is possibly TRBD1 (6 bases). Per germline, CDR1 GTSNPN and CDR2 SVGIG (reference sequence). This CDR3 comprises 12 residues. V lost 5 bases and J 2 bases, leaving 6 bases between the germline ends. Full variable domain (outside the CDR3, taken from reference TRBV30 and TRBJ1-4): SQTIHQWPATLVQPVGSPLSLECTVEGTSNPNLYWYRQAAGRGLQLLFYSVGIGQISSEVPQNLSASRPQDRQFILSSKKLLLSDSGFYLCAWGQTNEKLFFGSGTQLSVL.

The chain carries TRBV2 and TRBJ2-7; a possible D gene is TRBD1 (7 bases). Between the trimmed V and J ends, which lost 3 bases and 8 bases, there was a span of 14 bases. The CDR3 runs to 13 residues. CDR1 and CDR2 from the germline V gene are SNHLY and FYNNEI. CDR3 bases: TGTGCCAGCAGTGATGGAGGGGGCGCTCAGCAGTACTTC. This codes for CASSDGGGAQQYF.

This chain joins TRBV7-3 and TRBJ2-1, with 7 bases fitting TRBD1. In germline, CDR1 is SGHTA, CDR2 FQGTGA. Trimming cost V 5 bases and J 5 bases; bases outside gene matches: 3. The CDR3 has 13 amino acids. CDR3 in DNA: TGTGCCAGCAGCGTGACAGGGAACAATGAGCAGTTCTTC. It codes for CASSVTGNNEQFF. The complete variable domain, with remaining parts taken from reference TRBV7-3 and TRBJ2-1, reads GAGVSQTPSNKVTEKGKYVELRCDPISGHTALYWYRQSLGQGPEFLIYFQGTGAADDSGLPNDRFFAVRPEGSVSTLKIQRTERGDSAVYLCASSVTGNNEQFFGPGTRLTVL.

V gene TRBV3-1 (or the pseudogene TRBV3-2) combines with J gene TRBJ1-4, with D tentatively TRBD1 (5 bases). The germline gives CDR1 LGHDT, CDR2 YNNKEL (reference sequence). The ends were cut back, 6 bases at V and 3 bases at J, with 11 bases in the middle. The CDR3 sequence is 14 residues long. Written as DNA, the CDR3 is TGTGCCAGCAGTCGACAGCCTTCTAATGAAAAACTGTTTTTT. Its protein is CASSRQPSNEKLFF.

This clone came up once. The V call is TRBV21-1, the J call TRBJ2-1; TRBD2 is the table's D call, not checked against the DNA. TRBV21-1 is noted as a pseudogene. The CDR3 sequence is 20 residues long. Here the CDR3 DNA reads TGTGCCAGCAGCCCCTACGCTTGGCTAGCGGGGGGCAGCTCCTACAATGAGCAGTTCTTC. This encodes CASSPYAWLAGGSSYNEQFF.

The chain employs TRBV3-1 (or the pseudogene TRBV3-2) and TRBJ1-1; TRBD1 matches 7 bases. The length of the CDR3 is 13 residues. Per the germline V gene, CDR1 is LGHDT and CDR2 is YNNKEL (reference sequence). V shed 6 bases, J shed 6 bases, and the junction held 7 bases outside the gene matches. CDR3 sequence: CASREGAWAEAFF. The CDR3 coding sequence is TGTGCCAGCAGGGAGGGGGCTTGGGCTGAAGCTTTCTTT.